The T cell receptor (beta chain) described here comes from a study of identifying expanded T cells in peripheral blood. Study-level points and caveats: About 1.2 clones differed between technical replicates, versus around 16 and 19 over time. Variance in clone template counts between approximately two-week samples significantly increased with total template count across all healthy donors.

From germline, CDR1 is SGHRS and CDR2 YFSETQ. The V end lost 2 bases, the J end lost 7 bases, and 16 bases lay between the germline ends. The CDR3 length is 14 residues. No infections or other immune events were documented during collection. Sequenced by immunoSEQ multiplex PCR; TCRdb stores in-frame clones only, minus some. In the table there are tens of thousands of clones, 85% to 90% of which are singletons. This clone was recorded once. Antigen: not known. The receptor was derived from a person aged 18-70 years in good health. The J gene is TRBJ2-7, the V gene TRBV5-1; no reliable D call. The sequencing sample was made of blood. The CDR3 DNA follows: TGCGCCAGCAGCTTAGGCAGGCCTAACGGAGAGCAGTACTTC. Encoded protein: CASSLGRPNGEQYF.